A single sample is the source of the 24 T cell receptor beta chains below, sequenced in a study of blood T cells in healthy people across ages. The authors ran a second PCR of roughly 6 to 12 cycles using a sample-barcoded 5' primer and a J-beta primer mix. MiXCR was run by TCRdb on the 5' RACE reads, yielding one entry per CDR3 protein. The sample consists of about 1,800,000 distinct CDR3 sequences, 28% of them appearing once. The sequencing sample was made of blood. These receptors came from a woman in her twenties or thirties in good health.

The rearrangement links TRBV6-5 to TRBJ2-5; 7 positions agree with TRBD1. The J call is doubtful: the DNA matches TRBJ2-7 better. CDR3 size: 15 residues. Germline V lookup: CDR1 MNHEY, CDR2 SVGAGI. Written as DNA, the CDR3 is TGTGCCAGCAGTTACTCTGACAGGGCCCGGGGCGAGCAGTACTTC. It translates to CASSYSDRARGEQYF.

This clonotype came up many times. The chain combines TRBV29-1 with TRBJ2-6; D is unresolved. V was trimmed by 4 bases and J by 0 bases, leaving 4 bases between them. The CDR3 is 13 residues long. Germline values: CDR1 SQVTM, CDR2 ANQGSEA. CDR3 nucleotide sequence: TGCAGCGTTGTTCCCTCTGGGGCCAACGTCCTGACTTTC. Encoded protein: CSVVPSGANVLTF.

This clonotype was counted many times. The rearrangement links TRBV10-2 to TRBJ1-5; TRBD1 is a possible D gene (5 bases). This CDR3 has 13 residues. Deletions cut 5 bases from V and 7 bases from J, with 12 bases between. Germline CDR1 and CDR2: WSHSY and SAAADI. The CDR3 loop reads CASSSGGTQPQHF. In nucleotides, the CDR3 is TGCGCCAGCAGTAGTGGGGGAACCCAGCCCCAGCATTTT.

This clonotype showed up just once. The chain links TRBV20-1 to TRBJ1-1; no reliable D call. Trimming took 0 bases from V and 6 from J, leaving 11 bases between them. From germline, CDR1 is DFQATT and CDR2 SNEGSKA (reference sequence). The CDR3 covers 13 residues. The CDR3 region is CSARENPRAEAFF. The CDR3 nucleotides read TGCAGTGCTAGAGAGAACCCCCGGGCTGAAGCTTTCTTT.

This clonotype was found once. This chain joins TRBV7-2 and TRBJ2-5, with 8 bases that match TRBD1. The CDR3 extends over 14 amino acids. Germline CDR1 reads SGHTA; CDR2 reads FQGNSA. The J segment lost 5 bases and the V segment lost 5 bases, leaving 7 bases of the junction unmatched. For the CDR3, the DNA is TGTGCCAGCAGCCCCAGCCAGGGGGCGGAGACCCAGTACTTC. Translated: CASSPSQGAETQYF.

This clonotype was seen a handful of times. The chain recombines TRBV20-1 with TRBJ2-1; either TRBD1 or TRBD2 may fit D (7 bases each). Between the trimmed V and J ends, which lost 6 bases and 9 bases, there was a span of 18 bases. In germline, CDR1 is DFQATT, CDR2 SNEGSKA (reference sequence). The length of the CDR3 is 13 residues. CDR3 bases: TGCAGTGCCACCCAGGGGGGGGACGGTGAGCAGTTCTTC. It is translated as CSATQGGDGEQFF.

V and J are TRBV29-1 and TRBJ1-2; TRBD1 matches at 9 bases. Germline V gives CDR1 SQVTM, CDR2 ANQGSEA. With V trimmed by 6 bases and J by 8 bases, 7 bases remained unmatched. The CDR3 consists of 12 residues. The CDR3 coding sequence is TGCAGCGTGGGGGGACAGGGAGGAGGCTACACCTTC. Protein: CSVGGQGGGYTF.

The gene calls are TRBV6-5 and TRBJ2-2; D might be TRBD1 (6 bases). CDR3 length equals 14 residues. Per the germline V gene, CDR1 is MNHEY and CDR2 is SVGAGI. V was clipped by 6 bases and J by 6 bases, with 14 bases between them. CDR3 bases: TGTGCCAGCAGCAGGGGCGTAAGGGCCGGGGAGCTGTTTTTT. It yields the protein CASSRGVRAGELFF.

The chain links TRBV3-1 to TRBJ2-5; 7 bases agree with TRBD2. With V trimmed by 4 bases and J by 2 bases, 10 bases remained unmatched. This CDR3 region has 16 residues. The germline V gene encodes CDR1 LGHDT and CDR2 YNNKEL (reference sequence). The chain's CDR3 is CASSLSGGTHQETQYF. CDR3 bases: TGTGCCAGCAGCCTCTCCGGGGGGACCCATCAAGAGACCCAGTACTTC.

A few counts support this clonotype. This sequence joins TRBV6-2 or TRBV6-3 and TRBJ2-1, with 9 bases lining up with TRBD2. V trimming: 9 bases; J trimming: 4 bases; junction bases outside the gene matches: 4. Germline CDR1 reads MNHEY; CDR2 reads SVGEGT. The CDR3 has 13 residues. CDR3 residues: CASAGGQYNEQFF. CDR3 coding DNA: TGTGCCAGTGCGGGGGGGCAGTACAATGAGCAGTTCTTC.

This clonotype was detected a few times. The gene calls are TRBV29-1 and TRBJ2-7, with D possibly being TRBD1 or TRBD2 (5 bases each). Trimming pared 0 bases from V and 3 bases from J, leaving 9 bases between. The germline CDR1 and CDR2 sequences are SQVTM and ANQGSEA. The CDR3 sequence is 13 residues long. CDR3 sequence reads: CSVEESRGYEQYF. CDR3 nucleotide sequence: TGCAGCGTTGAAGAGTCGAGGGGCTACGAGCAGTACTTC.

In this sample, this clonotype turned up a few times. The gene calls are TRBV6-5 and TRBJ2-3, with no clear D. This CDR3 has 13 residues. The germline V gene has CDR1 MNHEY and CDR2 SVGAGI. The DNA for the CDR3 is TGTGCTGCCAAGGAAGGGAGCACAGATACGCAGTATTTT. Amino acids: CAAKEGSTDTQYF.

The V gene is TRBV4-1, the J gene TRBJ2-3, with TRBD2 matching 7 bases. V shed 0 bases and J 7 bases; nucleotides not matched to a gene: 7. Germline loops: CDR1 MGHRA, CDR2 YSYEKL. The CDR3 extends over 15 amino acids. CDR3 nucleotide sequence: TGCGCCAGCAGCCAAGATGATGGCGGGAGATATACGCAGTATTTT. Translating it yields CASSQDDGGRYTQYF.

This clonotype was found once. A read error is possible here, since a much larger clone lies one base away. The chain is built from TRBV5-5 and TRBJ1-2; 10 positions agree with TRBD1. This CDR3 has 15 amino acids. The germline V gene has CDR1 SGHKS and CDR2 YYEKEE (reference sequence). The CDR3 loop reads CASSLEGQGPYDYTF. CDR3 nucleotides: TGTGCCAGCAGCTTGGAGGGACAGGGGCCATATGACTACACCTTC.

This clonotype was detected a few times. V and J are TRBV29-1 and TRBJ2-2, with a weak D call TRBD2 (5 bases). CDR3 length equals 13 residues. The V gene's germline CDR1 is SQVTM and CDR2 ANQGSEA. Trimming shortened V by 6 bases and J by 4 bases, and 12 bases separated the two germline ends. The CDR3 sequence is CSVETEGTGELFF. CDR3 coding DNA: TGCAGCGTGGAAACCGAGGGCACCGGGGAGCTGTTTTTT.

The CDR3 nucleotides are TGTGCCAGCAGCCCAGGGCACCCCCTTGAGACCCAGTACTTC. Amino acids: CASSPGHPLETQYF. The V call is TRBV12-3 or TRBV12-4, the J call TRBJ2-5, with D tentatively TRBD1 (5 bases). Deletions cut 6 bases from V and 5 bases from J, with 16 bases between. CDR3 length equals 14 residues.

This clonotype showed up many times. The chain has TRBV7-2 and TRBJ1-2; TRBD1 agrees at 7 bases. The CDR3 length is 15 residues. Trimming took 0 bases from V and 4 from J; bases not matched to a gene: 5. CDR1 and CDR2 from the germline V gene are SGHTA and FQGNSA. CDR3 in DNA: TGTGCCAGCAGCTTAGCCGGACAGGAGCGCTATGGCTACACCTTC. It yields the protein CASSLAGQERYGYTF.

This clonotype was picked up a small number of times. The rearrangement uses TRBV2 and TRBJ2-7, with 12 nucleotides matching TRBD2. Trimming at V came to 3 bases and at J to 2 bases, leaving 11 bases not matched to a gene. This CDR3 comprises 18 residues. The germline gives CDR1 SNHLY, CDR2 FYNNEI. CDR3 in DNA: TGTGCCAGCAGTGAGGGAAGTTCACTAGCGGGAGGAACCTACGAGCAGTACTTC. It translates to CASSEGSSLAGGTYEQYF.

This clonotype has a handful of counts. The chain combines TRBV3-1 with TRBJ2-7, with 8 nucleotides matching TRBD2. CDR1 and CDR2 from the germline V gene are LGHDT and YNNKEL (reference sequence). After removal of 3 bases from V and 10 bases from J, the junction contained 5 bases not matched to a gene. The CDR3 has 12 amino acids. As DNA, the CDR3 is TGTGCCAGCAGCCAGGGCGGGAGGTTACAGTACTTC. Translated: CASSQGGRLQYF.

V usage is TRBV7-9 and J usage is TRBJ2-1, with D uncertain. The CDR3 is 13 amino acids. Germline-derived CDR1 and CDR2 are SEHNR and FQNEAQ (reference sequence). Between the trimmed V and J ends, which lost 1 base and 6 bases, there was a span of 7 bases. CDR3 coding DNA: TGTGCCAGCAGCTTAGTCTGGCGCAATGAGCAGTTCTTC. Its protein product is CASSLVWRNEQFF.

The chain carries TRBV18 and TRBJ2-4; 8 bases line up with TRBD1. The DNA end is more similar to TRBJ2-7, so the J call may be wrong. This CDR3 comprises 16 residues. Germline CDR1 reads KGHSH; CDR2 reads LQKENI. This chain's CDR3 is CASSPGQGASFYEQYF. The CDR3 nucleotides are TGTGCCAGCTCACCAGGCCAGGGGGCTTCGTTCTACGAGCAGTACTTC.

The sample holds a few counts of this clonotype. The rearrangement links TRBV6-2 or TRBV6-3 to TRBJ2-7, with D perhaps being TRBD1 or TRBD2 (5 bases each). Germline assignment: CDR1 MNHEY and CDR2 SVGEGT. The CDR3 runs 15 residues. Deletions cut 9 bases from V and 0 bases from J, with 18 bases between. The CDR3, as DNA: TGTGCCAGTGGTTCCGGGACCATAAGCTCCTACGAGCAGTACTTC. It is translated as CASGSGTISSYEQYF.

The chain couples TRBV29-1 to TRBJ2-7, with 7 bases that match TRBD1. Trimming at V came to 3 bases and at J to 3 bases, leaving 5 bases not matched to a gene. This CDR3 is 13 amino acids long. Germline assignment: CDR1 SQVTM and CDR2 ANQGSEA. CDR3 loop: CSVDSAGGYEQYF. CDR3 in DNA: TGCAGCGTTGATAGTGCAGGGGGCTACGAGCAGTACTTC.

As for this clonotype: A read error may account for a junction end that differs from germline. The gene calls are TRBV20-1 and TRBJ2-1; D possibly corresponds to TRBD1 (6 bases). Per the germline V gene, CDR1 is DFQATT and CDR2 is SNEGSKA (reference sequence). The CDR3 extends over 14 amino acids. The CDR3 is CSARSRTANNEQFF. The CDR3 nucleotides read TGCAGTGCTAGGTCAAGGACAGCCAACAACGAGCAGTTCTTC.